Presented here are 3 T cell receptor beta chains from one specimen sequenced in a study of blood T cell repertoires in COVID-19. Assay used: immunoSEQ multiplex PCR; TCRdb lists only in-frame clones, some missing. The table shows tens of thousands of clones, with 82% occurring only once. Sequenced input: peripheral blood. These receptors were collected from a woman aged 55-70 years with acute or convalescent COVID-19.

This clone was recorded only once. The rearrangement links TRBV18 to TRBJ1-1, with no clear D. The germline gives CDR1 KGHSH, CDR2 LQKENI. V was shortened by 3 bases and J by 1 base, with 9 bases between the two germline ends. CDR3 length: 14 amino acids. The CDR3 sequence is CASSPINGNTEAFF. CDR3 DNA: TGTGCCAGCTCACCGATAAACGGGAACACTGAAGCTTTCTTT. The whole variable domain, remainder taken from reference TRBV18 and TRBJ1-1, is NAGVMQNPRHLVRRRGQEARLRCSPMKGHSHVYWYRQLPEEGLKFMVYLQKENIIDESGMPKERFSAEFPKEGPSILRIQQVVRGDSAAYFCASSPINGNTEAFFGQGTRLTVV.

J is TRBJ2-5 and V is TRBV19; 8 bases agree with TRBD2. Trimming took 6 bases from V and 0 from J; bases not matched to a gene: 6. CDR3 size: 15 residues. Germline V gives CDR1 LNHDA, CDR2 SQIVND (reference sequence). The CDR3 coding sequence is TGTGCCAGTAGATTGACTAGCGCCAACCAAGAGACCCAGTACTTC. It yields the protein CASRLTSANQETQYF.

This clone appeared a single time. This chain uses TRBV6-5 with TRBJ1-2; the match to TRBD1 covers 8 bases. Trimming took 7 bases from V and 7 from J; bases not matched to a gene: 8. Germline V CDR1 and CDR2: MNHEY, SVGAGI. The CDR3 loop spans 13 amino acids. The CDR3 bases are TGTGCCAGCATCACAGCAGGGGGCCGTGGCTACACCTTC. This encodes CASITAGGRGYTF.